What follows are 26 T cell receptor beta chains derived from one specimen sequenced in a study of CD8+CD57+ T cells in acquired aplastic anemia. Genomic DNA, the template, was used for profiling of the TCR beta VDJ and CDR3. Each CDR3 protein is one row after TCRdb ran MiXCR on the reads. Among about 190,000 distinct CDR3 sequences listed, roughly half were seen once. The sequenced sample consisted of sorted CD4+, CD8+, or CD8+CD57+ T cells (not recorded which) from PBMCs. The receptors originated from a human donor in good health, serving as a control.

A single count supports this clonotype. This chain connects TRBV20-1 to TRBJ2-1; 10 positions match TRBD2. The germline CDR1 and CDR2 sequences are DFQATT and SNEGSKA (reference sequence). The CDR3 is made up of 15 amino acids. V dropped 5 bases and J dropped 0; count of bases not matched to a gene: 4. The CDR3 sequence is CSARSSGSSYNEQFF. Written as DNA, the CDR3 is TGCAGTGCTCGATCTAGCGGGAGCTCCTACAATGAGCAGTTCTTC.

This clonotype was observed many times. V and J are TRBV6-6 and TRBJ1-1; D unclear. Per germline, CDR1 MNHNY and CDR2 SVGAGI (reference sequence). This CDR3 contains 13 residues. Between the trimmed V and J ends, which lost 5 bases and 6 bases, there was a span of 13 bases. CDR3 region: CASSRDIIPEAFF. DNA for the CDR3: TGTGCCAGCAGTAGAGACATAATACCTGAAGCTTTCTTT.

In its sample, this clonotype was seen many times. The chain has TRBV25-1 and TRBJ1-1; TRBD1 aligns across 10 bases. This CDR3 spans 14 amino acids. From germline, CDR1 is MGHDK and CDR2 SYGVNS. Trimming cost V 7 bases and J 5 bases; bases outside gene matches: 7. This CDR3 reads CASTEGQGRTEAFF. DNA of the CDR3: TGTGCCAGCACCGAGGGACAGGGGAGGACTGAAGCTTTCTTT.

Concerning this clonotype itself: It may be a read error: a sequence one base away is much more abundant. The chain has TRBV4-2 and TRBJ2-1; 10 positions agree with TRBD2. Germline V gives CDR1 LGHNA, CDR2 YNFKEQ. The CDR3 has 16 residues. The CDR3 is CASSQGPSGGYSEQFF. As DNA, the CDR3 is TGTGCCAGCAGCCAAGGTCCTAGCGGGGGCTACAGTGAGCAGTTCTTC.

The rearrangement links TRBV7-2 to TRBJ2-7, with 9 bases matching TRBD1. Germline V gene data show CDR1 as SGHTA and CDR2 as FQGNSA. Unmatched junction bases numbered 6, after V lost 3 bases and J lost 6 bases. This CDR3 spans 14 amino acids. The CDR3, as DNA: TGTGCCAGCAGCTTTTTGGACAGGGGAGCCGAGCAGTACTTC. This translates into CASSFLDRGAEQYF.

The chain recombines TRBV29-1 with TRBJ2-7; the D is unclear. CDR1 is SQVTM and CDR2 is ANQGSEA in the germline V gene. This CDR3 spans 12 amino acids. V was shortened by 4 bases and J by 1 base, with 8 bases between the two germline ends. CDR3 loop: CSVVPNSYEQYF. CDR3 DNA: TGCAGCGTTGTCCCCAATTCCTACGAGCAGTACTTC.

The chain has TRBV15 and TRBJ1-2; D might be TRBD1 (5 bases). From germline, CDR1 is LNHNV and CDR2 YYDKDF (reference sequence). There are 14 residues in the CDR3. V shed 4 bases and J shed 4 bases, with 13 bases lying between them. CDR3 loop: CATSITGPVYGYTF. DNA of the CDR3: TGTGCCACCAGCATAACGGGGCCTGTCTATGGCTACACCTTC.

The genes are TRBV25-1 and TRBJ2-1, with D perhaps matching TRBD2 (5 bases). Per the germline V gene, CDR1 is MGHDK and CDR2 is SYGVNS. The CDR3 length is 17 residues. With 8 bases removed from V and 1 base from J, the gap between germline ends came to 21 bases. The DNA for the CDR3 is TGTGCCAGCTCACCACCAGATCTGGACTTTTCCTACAATGAGCAGTTCTTC. It yields the protein CASSPPDLDFSYNEQFF. Variable domain in full (rest from reference TRBV25-1 and TRBJ2-1): EADIYQTPRYLVIGTGKKITLECSQTMGHDKMYWYQQDPGMELHLIHYSYGVNSTEKGDLSSESTVSRIRTEHFPLTLESARPSHTSQYLCASSPPDLDFSYNEQFFGPGTRLTVL.

This clonotype was counted a few times. V usage is TRBV10-1 and J usage is TRBJ1-6; D not certain. V lost 9 bases and J 1 base, leaving 7 bases between the germline ends. The germline V gene encodes CDR1 WNHNN and CDR2 SYGVQD (reference sequence). The CDR3 runs to 13 residues. CDR3 loop: CASRKSYNSPLHF. The CDR3 DNA is TGCGCCAGTCGGAAGTCCTATAATTCACCCCTCCACTTT.

V usage is TRBV10-3 and J usage is TRBJ1-2; D gene unclear. Germline V gene data show CDR1 as ENHRY and CDR2 as SYGVKD. The CDR3 sequence is 13 residues long. V lost 2 bases and J lost 8, with 12 bases in between. This chain's CDR3 is CAISEDELRGYTF. The CDR3 region has the DNA TGTGCCATCAGTGAGGACGAACTAAGGGGCTACACCTTC.

This chain uses TRBV24-1 with TRBJ1-5; D possibly corresponds to TRBD1 (6 bases). Germline loops: CDR1 KGHDR, CDR2 SFDVKD. This CDR3 contains 15 residues. V dropped 4 bases and J dropped 5 bases, with 14 bases sitting between them. CDR3 loop: CATSDGGGSYQPQHF. The DNA for the CDR3 is TGTGCCACCAGTGACGGGGGGGGCAGCTATCAGCCCCAGCATTTT.

This clonotype was counted ten times or more. The chain has TRBV11-2 and TRBJ2-3; 10 bases agree with TRBD2. Germline V CDR1 and CDR2: SGHAT, FQNNGV. V dropped 0 bases and J dropped 6; count of bases not matched to a gene: 12. The CDR3 loop spans 18 amino acids. CDR3 nucleotides: TGTGCCAGCAGCTTAGATGTTTTACTAGCGGGGACGAGGGATACGCAGTATTTT. This gives the protein CASSLDVLLAGTRDTQYF.

The chain couples TRBV10-3 to TRBJ2-1, with a possible D match to TRBD1 (7 bases). In germline, CDR1 is ENHRY, CDR2 SYGVKD. The CDR3 totals 14 residues. Trimming left V 2 bases short and J 9 bases short, with 14 bases between. Here the CDR3 reads CAISEGRGRIEQFF. In DNA form, the CDR3 reads TGTGCCATCAGTGAGGGCAGGGGGAGGATTGAGCAGTTCTTC.

Comments on this clonotype: One end of the junction fails to match germline, which may point to a read error. This sequence joins TRBV9 and TRBJ1-1; weak D call: TRBD1 (5 bases). Germline values: CDR1 SGDLS, CDR2 YYNGEE. The CDR3 totals 17 residues. As DNA, the CDR3 is TGTGCCAGCAGCCGAATGAAGGGGAGGCAGGGATACACTGAAGCTCTCTTT. Protein product: CASSRMKGRQGYTEALF.

This clonotype was seen a handful of times. A much larger clone sits a single nucleotide away, making a read error possible. V usage is TRBV7-2 and J usage is TRBJ1-3, with a weak D call TRBD1 (5 bases). Germline assignment: CDR1 SGHTA and CDR2 FQGNSA. The V and J ends lost 5 bases and 5 bases respectively, with 16 bases between them. This CDR3 comprises 15 residues. CDR3 protein: CASSLSGAERNTIYF. Here the CDR3 DNA reads TGTGCCAGCAGCCTCAGCGGGGCAGAGAGAAACACCATATATTTT.

This clonotype occurred once. The junction shows a germline mismatch at one end, possibly a read error. The J gene is TRBJ2-7, the V gene TRBV13, with 7 bases aligning to TRBD2. The CDR3 is made up of 13 amino acids. CDR1 and CDR2 (germline): PRHDT, FYEKMQ (reference sequence). The CDR3 loop reads CASSPGTNYEQHF. CDR3 nucleotides: TGTGCCAGCAGCCCCGGGACTAACTACGAGCAGCACTTC.

This clonotype was picked up many times. The chain is built from TRBV7-2 and TRBJ2-7; TRBD1 matches at 7 bases. V gave up 5 bases and J gave up 3 bases; unmatched junction bases: 4. The CDR3 extends over 13 amino acids. CDR1 and CDR2 (germline): SGHTA, FQGNSA. The CDR3 region is CASSQGQFYEQYF. The CDR3 nucleotides read TGTGCCAGCAGCCAGGGACAGTTCTACGAGCAGTACTTC.

The rearrangement links TRBV7-3 to TRBJ1-6; weak D call: TRBD1 (5 bases). Trimming removed 5 bases from V and 8 bases from J, with 13 bases in between. Germline V gene lookup returns CDR1 SGHTA and CDR2 FQGTGA. The CDR3 is 14 residues long. CDR3 in amino acids: CASSPGRDHSPLHF. The CDR3 bases are TGTGCCAGCAGCCCAGGGCGGGATCATTCACCCCTCCACTTT. The full variable domain, with the rest looked up from reference TRBV7-3 and TRBJ1-6, is GAGVSQTPSNKVTEKGKYVELRCDPISGHTALYWYRQSLGQGPEFLIYFQGTGAADDSGLPNDRFFAVRPEGSVSTLKIQRTERGDSAVYLCASSPGRDHSPLHFGNGTRLTVT.

The J gene is TRBJ1-1, the V gene TRBV27; 11 bases line up with TRBD1. This CDR3 comprises 16 residues. Germline V gene data show CDR1 as MNHEY and CDR2 as SMNVEV (reference sequence). The V gene end was trimmed by 2 bases and the J gene end by 10 bases; junction bases not matched to a gene: 12. DNA of the CDR3: TGTGCCAGCAGTTTAACATTGGGGACAGGGGGTGTTGCAGCTTTCTTT. Its translation: CASSLTLGTGGVAAFF.

Many counts were recorded for this clonotype. The chain has TRBV20-1 and TRBJ1-3; D is unclear. Trimming took 6 bases from V and 4 from J, leaving 13 bases between them. The germline CDR1 and CDR2 sequences are DFQATT and SNEGSKA (reference sequence). This CDR3 region has 13 residues. The CDR3 here is CSATRASGNTIYF. CDR3 sequence (DNA): TGCAGTGCCACTCGGGCATCGGGAAACACCATATATTTT.

The chain employs TRBV24-1 and TRBJ2-1, with D unresolved. The germline CDR1 and CDR2 sequences are KGHDR and SFDVKD. The CDR3 is 13 residues long. V was trimmed by 5 bases and J by 1 base, leaving 5 bases between them. The CDR3 protein is CATSVGSYNEQFF. The CDR3 nucleotides read TGTGCCACCAGTGTGGGTTCCTACAATGAGCAGTTCTTC.

The rearrangement joins TRBV5-1 to TRBJ2-1; TRBD1 matches 7 bases. The CDR3 loop spans 14 amino acids. V shed 7 bases, J shed 0 bases, and the junction held 4 bases outside the gene matches. CDR1 is SGHRS and CDR2 is YFSETQ in the germline V gene. CDR3 DNA sequence: TGCGCCAGCGGACGACAGGGCTCCTACAATGAGCAGTTCTTC. Translating gives CASGRQGSYNEQFF.

The V and J genes are TRBV20-1 and TRBJ2-7; perhaps TRBD1 as D (6 bases). Germline assignment: CDR1 DFQATT and CDR2 SNEGSKA (reference sequence). The CDR3 runs 12 residues. V was trimmed by 1 base and J by 6 bases, leaving 10 bases between them. In DNA form, the CDR3 reads TGCAGTGCTAGAGTAGCAGGGGCCGAGCAGTACTTC. It is translated as CSARVAGAEQYF.

This clonotype appeared once. This chain connects TRBV19 to TRBJ1-1, with 9 bases identical to TRBD1. The CDR3 runs 15 residues. V was clipped by 4 bases and J by 5 bases; unmatched bases: 8. Per the germline V gene, CDR1 is LNHDA and CDR2 is SQIVND (reference sequence). The CDR3 bases are TGTGCCAGTAGTACACAGGGGGCAAGTCGGACTGAAGCTTTCTTT. It specifies CASSTQGASRTEAFF. Full variable domain (missing parts from reference TRBV19 and TRBJ1-1): DGGITQSPKYLFRKEGQNVTLSCEQNLNHDAMYWYRQDPGQGLRLIYYSQIVNDFQKGDIAEGYSVSREKKESFPLTVTSAQKNPTAFYLCASSTQGASRTEAFFGQGTRLTVV.

This clonotype was seen repeatedly, ten times or more. V is TRBV19 and J is TRBJ1-1; perhaps TRBD1 as D (6 bases). Trimming took 9 bases from V and 3 from J, leaving 17 bases between them. The CDR3 sequence is 14 residues long. Germline V gives CDR1 LNHDA, CDR2 SQIVND (reference sequence). CDR3 DNA: TGTGCCAGCCTAGGGGGGGCAGTATACACTGAAGCTTTCTTT. It encodes CASLGGAVYTEAFF.

This clonotype was seen a single time. The chain recombines TRBV20-1 with TRBJ1-5, with a possible D match to TRBD1 (5 bases). From germline, CDR1 is DFQATT and CDR2 SNEGSKA (reference sequence). The V and J ends lost 6 bases and 7 bases respectively, with 19 bases between them. The CDR3 is 14 amino acids. The chain's CDR3 is CSASSKGPGQPQHF. The CDR3 nucleotides are TGCAGTGCCAGCAGCAAGGGGCCAGGGCAGCCCCAGCATTTT.